Shown below are 2 T cell receptor beta chains from a single sample sequenced in a study of OX40 agonist ivuxolimab in advanced cancers. TCRdb keeps only in-frame clones here, not all; method: immunoSEQ multiplex PCR. The data contain about 48,000 clones, 80% to 90% of them singletons. The specimen comprised CD4+ or CD8+ T cells sorted from blood, sampled in a trial of the OX40 agonist ivuxolimab. These receptors originate from an adult with an advanced solid tumor such as melanoma, head and neck, liver or kidney cancer.

The chain is built from TRBV7-2 and TRBJ1-5; 8 nucleotides line up with TRBD1. The CDR3 consists of 14 residues. CDR1 is SGHTA and CDR2 is FQGNSA in the germline V gene. The V and J ends lost 5 bases and 10 bases, in that order; junction bases with no gene match: 10. CDR3 nucleotide sequence: TGTGCCAGCAGCCCAGGACAGGGCCTTGCCCCCCAGCATTTT. It codes for CASSPGQGLAPQHF.

V and J are TRBV10-1 and TRBJ2-2; D may match TRBD1 or TRBD2 (5 bases each). V shed 3 bases and J shed 9 bases, with 8 bases lying between them. CDR3 length: 12 residues. In germline, CDR1 is WNHNN, CDR2 SYGVQD (reference sequence). This chain's CDR3 is CASSDEGRELFF. CDR3 DNA: TGCGCCAGCAGTGATGAGGGGAGGGAGCTGTTTTTT.